A single sample is the source of the 21 T cell receptor beta chains below, sequenced in a study of OX40 agonist ivuxolimab in advanced cancers. Using immunoSEQ multiplex PCR, the repertoire was profiled, and TCRdb retains in-frame clones only, with some absent. Among about 77,000 clones listed, around 90% were seen once. Sequencing used CD4+ or CD8+ T cells sorted from blood, obtained in a trial of the OX40 agonist ivuxolimab. These receptors were taken from an adult with an advanced solid tumor such as melanoma, head and neck, liver or kidney cancer.

The rearrangement links TRBV5-6 to TRBJ2-7; 11 bases are shared with TRBD2. The ends lost 3 bases at V and 4 bases at J; junction bases unmatched: 6. The CDR3 is 15 residues long. From germline, CDR1 is SGHDT and CDR2 YYEEEE. The CDR3: CASSSLAGDLYEQYF. CDR3 nucleotide sequence: TGTGCCAGCAGCTCACTAGCGGGAGATTTGTACGAGCAGTACTTC.

The J gene is TRBJ2-3, the V gene TRBV25-1; 7 positions agree with TRBD2. Germline V CDR1 and CDR2: MGHDK, SYGVNS. J gave up 2 bases and V 0 bases, and 11 bases lay outside the gene matches. CDR3 length: 18 residues. CDR3 loop: CASSEYSRAGLTTDTQYF. The CDR3 DNA follows: TGTGCCAGCAGTGAATATTCACGGGCGGGACTAACCACAGATACGCAGTATTTT.

The rearrangement joins TRBV11-3 to TRBJ1-1, with D unresolved. The V gene lost 3 bases and the J gene lost 0 bases, with 5 bases spanning the gap. Germline V gene data show CDR1 as SGHNT and CDR2 as YENEEA. The CDR3 contains 13 residues. CDR3 sequence: CASSLRLNTEAFF. For the CDR3, the DNA is TGTGCCAGCAGCTTGCGATTGAACACTGAAGCTTTCTTT.

This clone has only one observation. The chain carries TRBV4-1 and TRBJ1-6, with 10 bases that match TRBD1. Trimming took 6 bases from V and 5 from J; bases not matched to a gene: 4. This CDR3 is 15 amino acids long. Germline-derived CDR1 and CDR2 are MGHRA and YSYEKL. In DNA, the CDR3 is TGCGCCAGCAGGCGACAGGGGGCGGATAATTCACCCCTCCACTTT. Protein: CASRRQGADNSPLHF.

V is TRBV7-2 and J is TRBJ1-2; TRBD1 agrees at 7 bases. The CDR3 is made up of 14 amino acids. Trimming removed 5 bases from V and 2 bases from J; junction bases left unmatched: 5. The germline V gene encodes CDR1 SGHTA and CDR2 FQGNSA. The CDR3 bases are TGTGCCAGCAGCCACTCGACAGGGAACTATGGCTACACCTTC. Encoded protein: CASSHSTGNYGYTF.

The rearrangement joins TRBV4-2 to TRBJ1-4; the D gene is possibly TRBD1 (5 bases). Trimming stripped 0 bases from V and 5 bases from J, with 13 bases between. The CDR3 is 16 amino acids. Germline V gene data show CDR1 as LGHNA and CDR2 as YNFKEQ. The CDR3 region is CASSQERGRKNEKLFF. For the CDR3, the DNA is TGTGCCAGCAGCCAAGAAAGGGGCAGAAAAAATGAAAAACTGTTTTTT.

This chain links TRBV7-9 with TRBJ2-5, with D uncertain. The DNA end is a closer match to TRBJ2-7, so the J assignment may be wrong. The CDR3 is 13 amino acids. Germline values: CDR1 SEHNR, CDR2 FQNEAQ (reference sequence). The DNA for the CDR3 is TGTGCCAGCAGCTTAGGCCCCGGTGGCGAGCAGTACTTC. As protein: CASSLGPGGEQYF.

The chain joins TRBV5-1 to TRBJ1-1, with D unresolved. The germline CDR1 and CDR2 sequences are SGHRS and YFSETQ. The CDR3 contains 12 residues. Trimming removed 5 bases from V and 1 base from J, with 6 bases in between. CDR3 region: CASRLENTEAFF. The CDR3 region has the DNA TGCGCCAGCAGGTTAGAGAACACTGAAGCTTTCTTT.

J is TRBJ1-1 and V is TRBV10-3; unclear D gene. The CDR3 runs 12 residues. V dropped 9 bases and J dropped 4 bases, with 12 bases sitting between them. The germline CDR1 and CDR2 sequences are ENHRY and SYGVKD. In DNA, the CDR3 is TGTGCCATACGACACGTACGCACTGAAGCTTTCTTT. Its protein product is CAIRHVRTEAFF.

This chain's CDR3 is CASSVSPGTGRYGYTF. The DNA of the CDR3 is TGTGCCAGCAGCGTATCCCCCGGCACCGGCCGCTATGGCTACACCTTC. V usage is TRBV9 and J usage is TRBJ1-2; D gene unclear. V lost 1 base and J lost 4, with 17 bases in between. Germline assignment: CDR1 SGDLS and CDR2 YYNGEE. The CDR3 extends over 16 amino acids.

The gene calls are TRBV28 and TRBJ1-1, with unresolved D. The CDR3 extends over 14 amino acids. The V gene's germline CDR1 is MDHEN and CDR2 SYDVKM. V shed 3 bases and J shed 2 bases, with 10 bases lying between them. The CDR3 coding sequence is TGTGCCAGCAGTTTTTTAGGGATTAACACTGAAGCTTTCTTT. Translating gives CASSFLGINTEAFF.

The chain is built from TRBV7-8 and TRBJ1-2, with 7 bases fitting TRBD1. Unmatched junction bases numbered 5, after V lost 5 bases and J lost 5 bases. Germline loops: CDR1 SGHVS, CDR2 FQNEAQ. This CDR3 has 13 amino acids. CDR3 DNA sequence: TGTGCCAGCAGCCTAACAGGGGAATATGGCTACACCTTC. Translation: CASSLTGEYGYTF.

This clone came up a few times. This sequence joins TRBV5-1 and TRBJ2-7; no reliable D call. This CDR3 region has 12 residues. Between the trimmed V and J ends, which lost 4 bases and 1 base, there was a span of 6 bases. CDR1 and CDR2 from the germline V gene are SGHRS and YFSETQ. CDR3 nucleotides: TGCGCCAGCAGCGGCACTTCCTACGAGCAGTACTTC. Translated: CASSGTSYEQYF.

The chain recombines TRBV6-6 with TRBJ2-3, with 8 nucleotides matching TRBD1. V shed 7 bases, J shed 6 bases, and the junction held 15 bases outside the gene matches. The CDR3 covers 16 residues. Germline V gene lookup returns CDR1 MNHNY and CDR2 SVGAGI (reference sequence). CDR3 coding DNA: TGTGCCAGCACCCAGGGGGCTACAATCGCAGATGATACGCAGTATTTT. Translating it yields CASTQGATIADDTQYF.

The V and J genes are TRBV5-4 and TRBJ2-7; D uncertain. Deletions cut 0 bases from V and 4 bases from J, with 14 bases between. CDR3 length equals 15 residues. Looked up from germline, CDR1 is SGHNT and CDR2 is YYREEE (reference sequence). The chain's CDR3 is CASSLDLGFGYEQYF. CDR3 in DNA: TGTGCCAGCAGCTTGGATCTGGGGTTCGGATACGAGCAGTACTTC. The entire variable domain, with the rest obtained from reference TRBV5-4 and TRBJ2-7, is as follows: ETGVTQSPTHLIKTRGQQVTLRCSSQSGHNTVSWYQQALGQGPQFIFQYYREEENGRGNFPPRFSGLQFPNYSSELNVNALELDDSALYLCASSLDLGFGYEQYFGPGTRLTVT.

The chain has TRBV5-1 and TRBJ2-5; D may be TRBD2 (6 bases). Trimming took 5 bases from V and 5 from J, leaving 19 bases between them. CDR1 is SGHRS and CDR2 is YFSETQ in the germline V gene. This CDR3 is 15 amino acids long. The CDR3 loop is CASSPGERFGETQYF. The CDR3 bases are TGCGCCAGCAGTCCGGGGGAACGTTTCGGGGAGACCCAGTACTTC.

The gene calls are TRBV28 and TRBJ1-4; unclear D gene. Germline-derived CDR1 and CDR2 are MDHEN and SYDVKM. Trimming left V 6 bases short and J 1 base short, with 30 bases between. The CDR3 length is 21 residues. CDR3: CASRKFIRISLSGVTNEKLFF. The CDR3, as DNA: TGTGCCAGCAGAAAGTTTATCCGTATCTCTCTCTCGGGCGTAACTAATGAAAAACTGTTTTTT.

This clone was recorded a few times. The V call is TRBV29-1, the J call TRBJ2-1; a possible D gene is TRBD1 (7 bases). The ends were cut back, 6 bases at V and 9 bases at J, with 18 bases in the middle. The CDR3 extends over 13 amino acids. CDR1 is SQVTM and CDR2 is ANQGSEA in the germline V gene. The CDR3 nucleotides are TGCAGCGTACGACAGGGAGGTTTTGGTGAGCAGTTCTTC. Encoded protein: CSVRQGGFGEQFF.

The gene calls are TRBV10-2 and TRBJ1-5, with D possibly matching TRBD1 (5 bases). V lost 5 bases, J lost 3 bases, and 11 bases lay in between. Germline V gene lookup returns CDR1 WSHSY and CDR2 SAAADI. CDR3 size: 14 residues. CDR3 loop: CASSPPGSNQPQHF. CDR3 nucleotides: TGCGCCAGCAGTCCTCCAGGGTCCAATCAGCCCCAGCATTTT.

CDR3 bases: TGTGCCAGCAGCTTGGCCGGGGGGAACCAAGAGACCCAGTACTTC. It translates to CASSLAGGNQETQYF. This chain connects TRBV5-6 to TRBJ2-5; TRBD2 aligns across 7 bases. The CDR3 has 15 residues. The V gene end was trimmed by 0 bases and the J gene end by 0 bases; junction bases not matched to a gene: 2. The germline gives CDR1 SGHDT, CDR2 YYEEEE.

The genes are TRBV5-6 and TRBJ2-1, with TRBD2 matching over 7 bases. Trimming cost V 4 bases and J 2 bases; bases outside gene matches: 6. Germline CDR1 SGHDT, CDR2 YYEEEE. The CDR3 loop spans 15 amino acids. CDR3 nucleotides: TGTGCCAGCAGCCCAGATCTAGCGGCCTACAATGAGCAGTTCTTC. Protein: CASSPDLAAYNEQFF.